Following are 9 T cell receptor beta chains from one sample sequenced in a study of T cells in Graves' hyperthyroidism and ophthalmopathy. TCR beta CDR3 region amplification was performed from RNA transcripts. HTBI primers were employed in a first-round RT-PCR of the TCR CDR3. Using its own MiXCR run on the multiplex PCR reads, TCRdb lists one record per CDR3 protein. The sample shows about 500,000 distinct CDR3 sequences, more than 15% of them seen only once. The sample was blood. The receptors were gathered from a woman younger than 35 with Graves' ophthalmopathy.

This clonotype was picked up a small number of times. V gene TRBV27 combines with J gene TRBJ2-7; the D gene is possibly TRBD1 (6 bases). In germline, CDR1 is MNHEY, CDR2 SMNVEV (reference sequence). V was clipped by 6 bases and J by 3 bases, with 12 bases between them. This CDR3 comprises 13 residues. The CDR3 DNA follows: TGTGCCAGCAGGACTACAGGGCTCTACGAGCAGTACTTC. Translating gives CASRTTGLYEQYF.

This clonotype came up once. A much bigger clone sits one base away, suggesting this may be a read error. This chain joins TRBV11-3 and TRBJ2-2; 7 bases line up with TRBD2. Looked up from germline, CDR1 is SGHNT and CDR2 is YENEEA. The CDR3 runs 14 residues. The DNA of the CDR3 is TGTGCCGGCAGCGGGGACGGGAACACCGGGGAGCTGTTTTTT. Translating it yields CAGSGDGNTGELFF.

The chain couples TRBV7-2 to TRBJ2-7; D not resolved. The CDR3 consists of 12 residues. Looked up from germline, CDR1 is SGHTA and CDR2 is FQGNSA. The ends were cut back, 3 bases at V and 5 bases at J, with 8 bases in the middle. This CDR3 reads CASSLDPDEQYF. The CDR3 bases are TGTGCCAGCAGCTTGGACCCAGACGAGCAGTACTTC.

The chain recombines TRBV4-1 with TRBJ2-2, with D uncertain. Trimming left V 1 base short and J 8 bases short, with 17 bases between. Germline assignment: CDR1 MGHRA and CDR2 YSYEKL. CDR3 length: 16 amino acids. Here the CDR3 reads CASSQVDMGFSGELFF. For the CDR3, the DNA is TGCGCCAGCAGCCAAGTCGACATGGGGTTTTCGGGGGAGCTGTTTTTT.

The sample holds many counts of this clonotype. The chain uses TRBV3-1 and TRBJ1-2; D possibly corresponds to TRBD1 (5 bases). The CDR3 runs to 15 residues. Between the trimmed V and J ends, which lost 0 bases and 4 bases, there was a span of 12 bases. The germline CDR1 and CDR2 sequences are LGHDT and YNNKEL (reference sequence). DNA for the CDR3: TGTGCCAGCAGCCAAGACACAGAGGGGATCTATGGCTACACCTTC. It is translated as CASSQDTEGIYGYTF.

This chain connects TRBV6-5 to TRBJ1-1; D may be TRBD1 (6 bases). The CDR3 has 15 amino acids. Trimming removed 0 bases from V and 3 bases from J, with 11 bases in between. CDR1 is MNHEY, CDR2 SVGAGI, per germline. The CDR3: CASSYSQGPYTEAFF. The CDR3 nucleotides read TGTGCCAGCAGTTACTCGCAGGGGCCCTACACTGAAGCTTTCTTT.

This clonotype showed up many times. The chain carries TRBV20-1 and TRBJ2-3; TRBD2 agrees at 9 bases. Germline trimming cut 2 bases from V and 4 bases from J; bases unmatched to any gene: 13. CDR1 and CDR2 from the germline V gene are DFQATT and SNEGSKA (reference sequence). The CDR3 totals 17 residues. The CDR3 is CSARNPPLAGLSDTQYF. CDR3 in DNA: TGCAGTGCTAGAAACCCTCCCCTAGCGGGGCTCTCAGATACGCAGTATTTT.

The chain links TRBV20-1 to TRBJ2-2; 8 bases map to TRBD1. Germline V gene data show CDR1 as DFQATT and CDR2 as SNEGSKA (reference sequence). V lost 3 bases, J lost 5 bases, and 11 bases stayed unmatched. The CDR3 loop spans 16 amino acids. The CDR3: CSARESRGRWTGELFF. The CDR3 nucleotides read TGCAGTGCTAGGGAAAGCAGGGGGCGCTGGACCGGGGAGCTGTTTTTT.

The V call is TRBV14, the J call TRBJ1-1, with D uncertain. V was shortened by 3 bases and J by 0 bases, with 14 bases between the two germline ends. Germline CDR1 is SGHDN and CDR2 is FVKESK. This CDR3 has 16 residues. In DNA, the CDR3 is TGTGCCAGCAGCCATTCCTCCGGGAGCCTGAACACTGAAGCTTTCTTT. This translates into CASSHSSGSLNTEAFF.